These 4 T cell receptor beta chains were sequenced from one sample in a study of molecular identifiers for immune sequencing clone quantification. TCRdb passed the PCR reads through MiXCR, listing each CDR3 protein once. The repertoire includes hundreds of thousands of distinct CDR3 sequences, about 22% of them detected once, and over 0.7% sits in the top ten. Material: naive CD8+ T cells from blood, with Jurkat cell RNA spiked in. As to subset: FACS-sorted CD8+CD4-CCR7+CD45RA+ naive T cells. Receptors were obtained from a human donor in good health. Some libraries in this study had Jurkat cell RNA spiked in.

The J gene is TRBJ2-3, the V gene TRBV20-1; no firm D call. CDR1 DFQATT and CDR2 SNEGSKA come from the germline V gene (reference sequence). There are 18 residues in the CDR3. Trimming took off 0 bases at V and 4 bases at J, with 23 bases between the two ends. The CDR3 spells CSARDSGGVPPPPDTQYF. The CDR3 coding sequence is TGCAGTGCTAGAGATTCGGGCGGCGTGCCTCCCCCCCCAGATACGCAGTATTTT.

The V gene is TRBV5-4, the J gene TRBJ2-5; D gene unclear. This CDR3 spans 14 amino acids. The V and J ends lost 4 bases and 4 bases respectively, with 14 bases between them. The germline V gene has CDR1 SGHNT and CDR2 YYREEE (reference sequence). The CDR3 here is CASSLWGFLETQYF. The CDR3 bases are TGTGCCAGCAGCCTTTGGGGTTTCCTAGAGACCCAGTACTTC.

The rearrangement links TRBV4-1 to TRBJ2-6, with D unclear. The length of the CDR3 is 16 residues. Germline V gives CDR1 MGHRA, CDR2 YSYEKL. The V gene lost 3 bases and the J gene lost 1 base, with 10 bases spanning the gap. CDR3 nucleotides: TGCGCCAGCAGCCATATAAAAGCATCTGGGGCCAACGTCCTGACTTTC. Translation: CASSHIKASGANVLTF.

Regarding this clonotype: Since a much larger clone is just one base distant, this may be a read error. J is TRBJ2-7 and V is TRBV4-3; 7 bases match TRBD1. Germline CDR1 and CDR2: LGHNA and YSLEER. This CDR3 has 15 amino acids. The DNA of the CDR3 is TGCGCCAGCAGCCAGAGCCCCAGGGGGACCTACGGGCAGTACTTC. Residues: CASSQSPRGTYGQYF.